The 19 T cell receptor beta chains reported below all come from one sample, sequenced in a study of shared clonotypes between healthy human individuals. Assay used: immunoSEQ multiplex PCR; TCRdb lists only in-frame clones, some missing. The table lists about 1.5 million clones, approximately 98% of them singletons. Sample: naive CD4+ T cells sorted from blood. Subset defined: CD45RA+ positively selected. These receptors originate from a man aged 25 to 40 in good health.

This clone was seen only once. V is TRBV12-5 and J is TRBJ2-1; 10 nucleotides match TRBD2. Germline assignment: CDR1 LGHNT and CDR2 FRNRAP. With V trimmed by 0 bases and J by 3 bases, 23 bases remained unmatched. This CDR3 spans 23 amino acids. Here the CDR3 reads CASGLVQAGGVFVSGRVYNEQFF. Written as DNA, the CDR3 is TGTGCTAGTGGTTTGGTACAGGCAGGGGGTGTTTTTGTAAGCGGGAGGGTCTACAATGAGCAGTTCTTC.

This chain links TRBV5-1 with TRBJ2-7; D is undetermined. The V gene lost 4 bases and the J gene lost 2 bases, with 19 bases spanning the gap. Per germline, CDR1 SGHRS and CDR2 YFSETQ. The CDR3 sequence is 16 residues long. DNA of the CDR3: TGCGCCAGCAGCCCCGGGCTAGGACCGGCTACCTACGAGCAGTACTTC. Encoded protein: CASSPGLGPATYEQYF.

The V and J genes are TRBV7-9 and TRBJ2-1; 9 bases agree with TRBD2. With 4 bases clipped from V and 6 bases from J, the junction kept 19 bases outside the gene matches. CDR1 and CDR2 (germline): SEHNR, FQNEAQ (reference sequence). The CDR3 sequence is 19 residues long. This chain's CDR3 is CASSYPGAGGGGGINEQFF. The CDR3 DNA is TGTGCCAGCAGCTACCCGGGAGCGGGAGGAGGAGGAGGCATCAATGAGCAGTTCTTC.

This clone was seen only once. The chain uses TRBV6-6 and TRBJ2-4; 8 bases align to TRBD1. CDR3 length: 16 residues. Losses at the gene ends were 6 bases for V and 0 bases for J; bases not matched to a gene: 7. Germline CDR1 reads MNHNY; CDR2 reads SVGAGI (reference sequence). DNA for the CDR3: TGTGCCAGCAGCAGACAGGGGAATGGAGCCAAAAACATTCAGTACTTC. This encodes CASSRQGNGAKNIQYF.

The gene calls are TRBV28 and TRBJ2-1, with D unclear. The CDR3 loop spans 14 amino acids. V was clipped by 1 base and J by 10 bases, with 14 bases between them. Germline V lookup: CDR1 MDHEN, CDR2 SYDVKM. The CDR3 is CASSLSSLLGEQFF. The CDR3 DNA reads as TGTGCCAGCAGTTTATCTTCTCTGTTAGGCGAGCAGTTCTTC. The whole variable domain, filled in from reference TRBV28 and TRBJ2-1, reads DVKVTQSSRYLVKRTGEKVFLECVQDMDHENMFWYRQDPGLGLRLIYFSYDVKMKEKGDIPEGYSVSREKKERFSLILESASTNQTSMYLCASSLSSLLGEQFFGPGTRLTVL.

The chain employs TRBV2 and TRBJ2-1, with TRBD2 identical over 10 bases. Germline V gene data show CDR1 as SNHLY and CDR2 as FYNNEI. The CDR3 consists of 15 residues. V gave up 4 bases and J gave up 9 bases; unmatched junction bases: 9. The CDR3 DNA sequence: TGTGCCAGCAGTGGGGAAAGCGGGAGGGTAAGTGAGCAGTTCTTC. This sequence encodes CASSGESGRVSEQFF.

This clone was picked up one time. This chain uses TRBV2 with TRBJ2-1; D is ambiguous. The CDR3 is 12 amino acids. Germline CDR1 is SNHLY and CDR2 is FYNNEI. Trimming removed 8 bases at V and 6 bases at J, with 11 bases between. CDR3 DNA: TGTGCCAGCTGTCGGACGGGCAATGAGCAGTTCTTC. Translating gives CASCRTGNEQFF.

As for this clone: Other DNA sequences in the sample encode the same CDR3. CDR3 in amino acids: CASSLASSYEQYF. CDR3 nucleotides: TGTGCCAGCAGCTTAGCGAGCTCCTACGAGCAGTACTTC. The chain has TRBV7-8 and TRBJ2-7; no clear D gene. Trimming pared 0 bases from V and 0 bases from J, leaving 3 bases between. The germline V gene has CDR1 SGHVS and CDR2 FQNEAQ. The CDR3 spans 13 residues.

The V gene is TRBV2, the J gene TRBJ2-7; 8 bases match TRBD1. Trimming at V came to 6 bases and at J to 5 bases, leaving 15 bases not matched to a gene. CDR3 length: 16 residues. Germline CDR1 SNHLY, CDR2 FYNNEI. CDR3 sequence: CASSLGVGRGPDEQYF. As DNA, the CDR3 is TGTGCCAGCAGCTTGGGTGTGGGCAGGGGGCCAGACGAGCAGTACTTC.

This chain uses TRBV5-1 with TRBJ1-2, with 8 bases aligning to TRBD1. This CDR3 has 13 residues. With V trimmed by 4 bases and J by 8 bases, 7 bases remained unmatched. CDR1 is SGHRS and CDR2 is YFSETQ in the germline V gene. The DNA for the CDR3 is TGCGCCAGCAGCCCAGGGGGCTTCTGGGGCTACACCTTC. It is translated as CASSPGGFWGYTF.

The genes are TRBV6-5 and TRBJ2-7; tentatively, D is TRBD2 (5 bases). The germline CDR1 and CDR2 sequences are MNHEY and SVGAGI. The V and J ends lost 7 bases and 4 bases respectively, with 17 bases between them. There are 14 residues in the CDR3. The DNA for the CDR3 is TGTGCCAGCACAGGCAGCCCTACGGGATACGAGCAGTACTTC. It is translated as CASTGSPTGYEQYF.

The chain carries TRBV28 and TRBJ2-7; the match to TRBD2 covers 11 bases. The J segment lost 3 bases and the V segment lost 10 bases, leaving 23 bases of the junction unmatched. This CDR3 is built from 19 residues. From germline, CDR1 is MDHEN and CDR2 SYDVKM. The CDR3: CANIARGRNLTSGNYEQYF. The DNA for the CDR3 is TGTGCCAACATCGCCCGCGGTAGAAACCTGACTAGCGGGAACTACGAGCAGTACTTC.

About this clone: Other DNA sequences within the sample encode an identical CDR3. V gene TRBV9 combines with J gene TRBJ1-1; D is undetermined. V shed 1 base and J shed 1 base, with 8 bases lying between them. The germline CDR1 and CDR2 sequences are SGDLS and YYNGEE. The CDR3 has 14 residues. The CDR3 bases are TGTGCCAGCAGCGTAACGGGTGAGAACACTGAAGCTTTCTTT. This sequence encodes CASSVTGENTEAFF.

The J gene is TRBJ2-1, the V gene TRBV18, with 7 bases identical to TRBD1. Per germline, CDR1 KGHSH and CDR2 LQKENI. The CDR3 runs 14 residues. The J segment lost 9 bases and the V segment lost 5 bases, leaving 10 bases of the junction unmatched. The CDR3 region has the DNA TGTGCCAGCTCATCCAGGGACAGCTCGTCTGAGCAGTTCTTC. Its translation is CASSSRDSSSEQFF.

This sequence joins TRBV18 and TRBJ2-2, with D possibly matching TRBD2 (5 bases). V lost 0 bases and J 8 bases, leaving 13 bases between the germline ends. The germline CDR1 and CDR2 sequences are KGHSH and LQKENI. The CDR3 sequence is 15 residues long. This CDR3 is CASSPPNGVSGELFF. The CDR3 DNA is TGTGCCAGCTCACCACCCAACGGGGTGTCTGGGGAGCTGTTTTTT.

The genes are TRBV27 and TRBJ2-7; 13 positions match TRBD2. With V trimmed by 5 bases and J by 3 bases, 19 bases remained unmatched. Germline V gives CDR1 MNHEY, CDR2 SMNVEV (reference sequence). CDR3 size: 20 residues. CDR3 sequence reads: CASSLRVPGLAGTGGYEQYF. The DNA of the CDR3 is TGTGCCAGCAGTCTAAGGGTACCGGGACTAGCGGGGACAGGGGGCTACGAGCAGTACTTC.

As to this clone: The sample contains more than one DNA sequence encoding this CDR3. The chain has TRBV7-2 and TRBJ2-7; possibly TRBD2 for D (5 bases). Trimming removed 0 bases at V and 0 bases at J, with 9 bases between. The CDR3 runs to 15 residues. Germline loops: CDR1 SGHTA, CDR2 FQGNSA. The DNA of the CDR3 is TGTGCCAGCAGCTTAGCCTCGGGGAGCTCCTACGAGCAGTACTTC. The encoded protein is CASSLASGSSYEQYF.

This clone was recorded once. In DNA, the CDR3 is TGCGCCAGCAGCTTGGCCGGCAGGGGGTCCGTTGCTTTCTTT. This sequence encodes CASSLAGRGSVAFF. V usage is TRBV5-1 and J usage is TRBJ1-1; 7 nucleotides line up with TRBD1. V shed 0 bases and J 11 bases; nucleotides not matched to a gene: 10. The CDR3 spans 14 residues. CDR1 SGHRS and CDR2 YFSETQ come from the germline V gene.

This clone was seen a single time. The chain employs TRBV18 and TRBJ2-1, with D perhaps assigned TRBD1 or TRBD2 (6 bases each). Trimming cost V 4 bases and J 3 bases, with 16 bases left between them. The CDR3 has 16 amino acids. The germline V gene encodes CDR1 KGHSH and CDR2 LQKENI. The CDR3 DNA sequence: TGTGCCAGCTCACTGGGGGGCTCGACAAACTACAATGAGCAGTTCTTC. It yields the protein CASSLGGSTNYNEQFF. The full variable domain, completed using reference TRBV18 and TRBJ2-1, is NAGVMQNPRHLVRRRGQEARLRCSPMKGHSHVYWYRQLPEEGLKFMVYLQKENIIDESGMPKERFSAEFPKEGPSILRIQQVVRGDSAAYFCASSLGGSTNYNEQFFGPGTRLTVL.